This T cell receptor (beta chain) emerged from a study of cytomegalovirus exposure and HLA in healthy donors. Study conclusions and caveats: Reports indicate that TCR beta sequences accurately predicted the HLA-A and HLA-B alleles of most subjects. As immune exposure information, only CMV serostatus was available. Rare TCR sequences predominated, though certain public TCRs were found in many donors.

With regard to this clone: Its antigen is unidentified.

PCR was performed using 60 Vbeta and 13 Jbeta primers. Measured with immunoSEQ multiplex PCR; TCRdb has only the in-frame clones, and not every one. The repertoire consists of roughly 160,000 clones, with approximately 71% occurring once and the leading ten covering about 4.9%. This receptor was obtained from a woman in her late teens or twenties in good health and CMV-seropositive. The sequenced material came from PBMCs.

CDR3 nucleotide sequence: TGTGCCAGCAGCTACCGGACAGGTCATGCAACTAATGAAAAACTGTTTTTT. Its translation: CASSYRTGHATNEKLFF. This chain connects TRBV13 to TRBJ1-4; TRBD1 matches at 7 bases. The V gene's germline CDR1 is PRHDT and CDR2 FYEKMQ (reference sequence). J lost 0 bases, V lost 4 bases, and 8 bases had no gene match. The CDR3 is 17 residues long.